This TCR beta chain appears in the sequencing data of a study of shared clonotypes between healthy human individuals. The germline V gene encodes CDR1 MNHEY and CDR2 SMNVEV (reference sequence). After removal of 7 bases from V and 4 bases from J, the junction contained 3 bases not matched to a gene. The CDR3 length is 12 residues. Whole-study results and caveats: Among donors, the sharing of clonotypes was expected to be influenced by sequencing depth. Rarefaction revealed incomplete sorted-subset sequencing despite large depth.

A deep-level run was used for the assay. The protocol was immunoSEQ multiplex PCR, while the TCRdb copy is restricted to in-frame clones and leaves out a portion. This sample has around 560,000 clones; 90% to 95% occur once, and the top ten carry approximately 0.12%. With respect to this clone: What it binds is not known.

CD45RO-negative cells were positively selected for CCR7, leaving out terminally differentiated effector memory CD45RA+ cells. Sequencing input: naive CD8+ T cells sorted from blood. The receptor was derived from a woman aged 30 to 39 in good health. The rearrangement joins TRBV27 to TRBJ1-1, with 7 bases fitting TRBD1. The chain's CDR3 is CASKQGSTEAFF. CDR3 DNA: TGTGCCAGCAAACAGGGGAGCACTGAAGCTTTCTTT.